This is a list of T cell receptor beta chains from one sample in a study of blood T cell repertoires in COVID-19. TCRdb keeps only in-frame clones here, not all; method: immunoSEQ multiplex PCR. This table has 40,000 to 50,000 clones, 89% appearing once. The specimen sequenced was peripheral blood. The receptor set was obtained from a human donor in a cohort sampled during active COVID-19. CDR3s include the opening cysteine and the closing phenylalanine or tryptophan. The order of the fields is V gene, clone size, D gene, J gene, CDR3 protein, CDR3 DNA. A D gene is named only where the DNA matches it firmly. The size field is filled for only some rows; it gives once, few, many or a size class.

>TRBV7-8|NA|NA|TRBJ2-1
CASSLAPRSPRPRSYNEQFF
TGTGCCAGCAGCTTAGCGCCGAGGAGCCCTAGACCTCGCTCCTACAATGAGCAGTTCTTC
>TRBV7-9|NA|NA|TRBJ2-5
CASSLAKIGTMGETQYF
TGTGCCAGCAGCTTAGCGAAAATCGGGACAATGGGGGAGACCCAGTACTTC
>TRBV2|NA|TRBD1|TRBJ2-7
CASSRDRGGEQYF
TGTGCCAGCAGTCGGGACAGGGGGGGCGAGCAGTACTTC
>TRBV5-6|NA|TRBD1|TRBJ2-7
CASSPVGQGAYEQYF
TGTGCCAGCAGCCCTGTGGGACAGGGGGCCTACGAGCAGTACTTC
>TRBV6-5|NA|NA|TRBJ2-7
CASSSGFAYEQYF
TGTGCCAGCAGTTCAGGGTTCGCGTACGAGCAGTACTTC
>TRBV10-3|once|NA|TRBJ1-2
CAISESLGQDYGYTF
TGTGCCATCAGTGAGTCCTTGGGCCAGGACTATGGCTACACCTTC
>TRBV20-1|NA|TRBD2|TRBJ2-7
CSASLAGGGEQYF
TGCAGTGCTAGTCTAGCGGGAGGGGGCGAGCAGTACTTC
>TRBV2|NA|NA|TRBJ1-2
CASSSLLAVGYTF
TGTGCCAGCTCCTCCCTCCTGGCGGTTGGCTACACCTTC
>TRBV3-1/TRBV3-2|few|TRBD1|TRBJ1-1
CASSREGAGTEAFF
TGTGCCAGCAGCCGCGAGGGGGCTGGTACTGAAGCTTTCTTT
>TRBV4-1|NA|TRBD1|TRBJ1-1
CASSQPVQGPRDTEAFF
TGCGCCAGCAGCCAACCTGTACAGGGGCCGAGGGACACTGAAGCTTTCTTT
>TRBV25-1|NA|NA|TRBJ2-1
CASSGQIWAHSYNEQFF
TGTGCCAGCAGTGGCCAGATCTGGGCCCACTCCTACAATGAGCAGTTCTTC
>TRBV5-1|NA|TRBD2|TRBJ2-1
CASSFLAGANSYNEQFF
TGCGCCAGCAGCTTTTTAGCGGGGGCCAACTCCTACAATGAGCAGTTCTTC
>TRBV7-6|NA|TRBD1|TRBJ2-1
CASSMGQYNEQFF
TGTGCCAGCAGCATGGGACAGTACAATGAGCAGTTCTTC
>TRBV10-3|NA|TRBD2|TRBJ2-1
CAITRAYSGGYNEQFF
TGTGCCATCACTCGAGCCTACAGCGGGGGATACAATGAGCAGTTCTTC
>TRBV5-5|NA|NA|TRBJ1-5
CASSPDSYNQPQHF
TGTGCCAGCAGCCCCGACAGCTACAATCAGCCCCAGCATTTT
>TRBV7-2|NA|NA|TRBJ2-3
CASSSQGSDTQYF
TGTGCCAGTTCGAGTCAGGGTTCGGATACGCAGTATTTT
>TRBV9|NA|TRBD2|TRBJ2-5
CASSVGASGGIETQYF
TGTGCCAGCAGCGTAGGGGCTAGCGGGGGGATAGAGACCCAGTACTTC
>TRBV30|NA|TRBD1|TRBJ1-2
CAWSVRQGALRGYTF
TGTGCCTGGAGTGTACGCCAGGGGGCATTACGGGGCTACACCTTC
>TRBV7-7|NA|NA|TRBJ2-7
CASSLGPPSSYEQYF
TGTGCTAGCAGCTTAGGTCCACCGAGCTCCTACGAGCAGTACTTC
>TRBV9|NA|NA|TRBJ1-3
CASSVAAGAGNTIYF
TGTGCCAGCAGCGTAGCTGCAGGGGCTGGAAACACCATATATTTT
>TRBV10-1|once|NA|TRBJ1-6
CASIGGSSYNSPLHF
TGCGCCAGCATTGGTGGGAGCTCCTATAATTCACCCCTCCACTTT
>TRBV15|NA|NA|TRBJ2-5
CATSSFRGSHETQYF
TGTGCCACCAGCAGTTTCCGGGGGAGTCATGAGACCCAGTACTTC
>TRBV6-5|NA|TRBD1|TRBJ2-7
CASSYPRQGVYEQYF
TGTGCCAGCAGTTACCCCCGACAGGGGGTCTACGAGCAGTACTTC
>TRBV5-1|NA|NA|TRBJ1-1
CASSFFQGTNTEAFF
TGCGCCAGCAGTTTCTTTCAGGGGACGAACACTGAAGCTTTCTTT
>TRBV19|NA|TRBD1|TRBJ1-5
CASSLRQGHQPQHF
TGTGCCAGTAGCCTCCGACAGGGCCACCAGCCCCAGCATTTT
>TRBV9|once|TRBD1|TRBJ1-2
CATTKTGTGIDGYTF
TGTGCCACCACGAAAACCGGGACAGGGATTGATGGCTACACCTTC
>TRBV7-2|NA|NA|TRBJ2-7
CASSPWQGRKAYEQYF
TGTGCCAGCAGCCCTTGGCAGGGGCGCAAGGCGTACGAGCAGTACTTC
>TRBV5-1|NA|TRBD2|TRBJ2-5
CASSEQTSGSGETQYF
TGCGCCAGCAGCGAACAGACTAGCGGGAGCGGAGAGACCCAGTACTTC
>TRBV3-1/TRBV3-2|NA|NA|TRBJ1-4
CASSQRQDGEKLFF
TGTGCCAGCAGCCAAAGACAGGACGGTGAAAAACTGTTTTTT
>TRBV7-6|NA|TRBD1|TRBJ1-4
CASSLAGQDEKLFF
TGTGCCAGCAGCTTAGCGGGACAGGATGAAAAACTGTTTTTT
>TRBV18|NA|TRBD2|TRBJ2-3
CASSPEGLATDTQYF
TGTGCCAGCTCACCAGAAGGACTAGCAACAGATACGCAGTATTTT